These 7 T cell receptor beta chains originate from one sample sequenced in a study of vaccination and CD4 T cells after COVID-19. The sample's treatment: approximately 11-day PBMC culture with coronavirus spike peptide pools or control peptides (ViraFEST assay). Their antigen targets remain unknown. Sequenced with the Oncomine TCR Beta short-read assay was DNA taken from cultured CD4+ T cells. TCRdb processed the PCR reads anew with MiXCR; each CDR3 protein has one entry. The sample comprises around 10,000 distinct CDR3 sequences, 41% of which are singletons, and about 30% rests with the top ten. Sequenced input: CD4+ T cells from blood, cultured in vitro. Receptor source: a human donor who had recovered from COVID-19.

This clonotype was detected a few times. The V and J genes are TRBV27 and TRBJ1-1, with 10 nucleotides matching TRBD1. CDR1 MNHEY and CDR2 SMNVEV come from the germline V gene (reference sequence). V lost 5 bases, J lost 1 base, and 7 bases stayed unmatched. The length of the CDR3 is 16 residues. DNA for the CDR3: TGTGCCAGCAGTCCGAGGACAGGGGGAGGGAACACTGAAGCTTTCTTT. It yields the protein CASSPRTGGGNTEAFF.

The J gene is TRBJ2-1, the V gene TRBV4-2; TRBD2 matches 14 bases. Germline lookup yields CDR1 LGHNA and CDR2 YNFKEQ. Trimming removed 0 bases from V and 8 bases from J; junction bases left unmatched: 3. The CDR3 runs 16 residues. This chain's CDR3 is CASSQEWGLAGDEQFF. The CDR3 nucleotides read TGTGCCAGCAGCCAAGAGTGGGGACTAGCGGGAGATGAGCAGTTCTTC.

The chain carries TRBV7-2 and TRBJ2-3; D is ambiguous. The ends were cut back, 1 base at V and 0 bases at J, with 14 bases in the middle. The CDR3 has 17 residues. Germline V gene lookup returns CDR1 SGHTA and CDR2 FQGNSA. The CDR3 coding sequence is TGTGCCAGCAGCTTAGACGGGTGGCAATCTAGCACAGATACGCAGTATTTT. It translates to CASSLDGWQSSTDTQYF.

By sample fraction, this clonotype is large. The rearrangement joins TRBV20-1 to TRBJ1-2; 10 bases are a match to TRBD1. V trimming: 5 bases; J trimming: 4 bases; junction bases outside the gene matches: 13. Germline lookup yields CDR1 DFQATT and CDR2 SNEGSKA (reference sequence). The CDR3 runs 16 residues. CDR3 DNA: TGCAGTGCTTTGGACAGGGGGAGCCTCTACGTCTATGGCTACACCTTC. Translating it yields CSALDRGSLYVYGYTF.

The CDR3, as DNA: TGTGCCAGCAGTGAAGTAATCGCTAATGAGCAGTTCTTC. The encoded protein is CASSEVIANEQFF. The V gene is TRBV6-1, the J gene TRBJ2-1, with D unresolved. The germline CDR1 and CDR2 sequences are MNHNS and SASEGT. The CDR3 runs to 13 residues. V lost 1 base and J 7 bases, leaving 8 bases between the germline ends.

This chain uses TRBV5-1 with TRBJ2-7, with TRBD2 identical over 12 bases. CDR1 is SGHRS, CDR2 YFSETQ, per germline. This CDR3 has 15 amino acids. The ends lost 4 bases at V and 5 bases at J; junction bases unmatched: 7. CDR3 sequence (DNA): TGCGCCAGCAGCACTAGCGGGGGGCCCAATAACGAGCAGTACTTC. It specifies CASSTSGGPNNEQYF.

There are a few counts of this clonotype. This sequence joins TRBV19 and TRBJ2-4; 8 bases fit TRBD1. The CDR3 is 15 residues long. Germline V gene sequence: CDR1 LNHDA, CDR2 SQIVND (reference sequence). The V segment lost 4 bases and the J segment 5 bases; nucleotides outside the gene matches: 7. In DNA, the CDR3 is TGTGCCAGTAGTAAGACAGGGACAGGAGAAAACATTCAGTACTTC. The encoded protein is CASSKTGTGENIQYF.